Presented here are 8 T cell receptor beta chains from one specimen sequenced in a study of T cell responses to AZD1222 COVID-19 vaccine. The data were produced by immunoSEQ multiplex PCR, yet TCRdb's version contains in-frame clones alone and is incomplete. This sample has tens of thousands of clones; about nine tenths occur once, and the top ten carry around 10%. Specimen: peripheral blood, collected 28 days after the second AZD1222 dose. Source of these receptors: an adult who received the AZD1222 COVID-19 vaccine.

The chain joins TRBV29-1 to TRBJ1-1; 10 bases agree with TRBD1. The CDR3 consists of 13 residues. Germline lookup yields CDR1 SQVTM and CDR2 ANQGSEA. With V trimmed by 3 bases and J by 11 bases, 9 bases remained unmatched. The CDR3 reads CSVDLGGTGDAFF. CDR3 nucleotide sequence: TGCAGCGTTGATCTTGGGGGGACAGGGGACGCTTTCTTT.

The chain couples TRBV19 to TRBJ2-5; 15 bases align to TRBD2. The V and J ends lost 3 bases and 9 bases, in that order; junction bases with no gene match: 5. This CDR3 contains 15 residues. CDR1 and CDR2 from the germline V gene are LNHDA and SQIVND (reference sequence). The CDR3 sequence is CASSIGLAGGQAQYF. In nucleotides, the CDR3 is TGTGCCAGTAGTATCGGACTAGCGGGGGGGCAGGCCCAGTACTTC. Full variable domain (remainder filled in from reference TRBV19 and TRBJ2-5): DGGITQSPKYLFRKEGQNVTLSCEQNLNHDAMYWYRQDPGQGLRLIYYSQIVNDFQKGDIAEGYSVSREKKESFPLTVTSAQKNPTAFYLCASSIGLAGGQAQYFGPGTRLLVL.

The gene calls are TRBV7-8 and TRBJ1-2; D is undetermined. The CDR3 totals 15 residues. Germline V lookup: CDR1 SGHVS, CDR2 FQNEAQ. The ends were cut back, 0 bases at V and 2 bases at J, with 10 bases in the middle. The CDR3 region is CASSLAAGRNYGYTF. The CDR3, as DNA: TGTGCCAGCAGCTTAGCCGCAGGTCGGAACTATGGCTACACCTTC. The complete variable domain, with remaining parts taken from reference TRBV7-8 and TRBJ1-2, reads GAGVSQSPRYKVAKRGQDVALRCDPISGHVSLFWYQQALGQGPEFLTYFQNEAQLDKSGLPSDRFFAERPEGSVSTLKIQRTQQEDSAVYLCASSLAAGRNYGYTFGSGTRLTVV.

Only one count was recorded for this clone. The rearrangement joins TRBV23-1 to TRBJ2-7; D is ambiguous. TRBV23-1 is reported as an ORF; its role is uncertain. V was clipped by 2 bases and J by 3 bases, with 20 bases between them. The CDR3 is 17 residues long. CDR3 amino acids: CASSQVPPRIYYYEQYF. As DNA, the CDR3 is TGCGCCAGCAGTCAAGTCCCCCCTAGGATCTACTACTACGAGCAGTACTTC.

This clone was counted once. This rearrangement joins TRBV30 to TRBJ1-3; D gene ambiguous. Trimming removed 0 bases from V and 0 bases from J, with 9 bases in between. Germline values: CDR1 GTSNPN, CDR2 SVGIG (reference sequence). The CDR3 has 15 amino acids. The CDR3 reads CAWSVAVSSGNTIYF. Written as DNA, the CDR3 is TGTGCCTGGAGTGTTGCGGTATCCTCTGGAAACACCATATATTTT.

CDR3 DNA: TGTGCCAGCAGCTTAATGAAGAACACTGAAGCTTTCTTT. Protein sequence: CASSLMKNTEAFF. The chain combines TRBV7-2 with TRBJ1-1, with D hard to call. Germline CDR1 is SGHTA and CDR2 is FQGNSA. The CDR3 runs to 13 residues. With 2 bases removed from V and 1 base from J, the gap between germline ends came to 5 bases.

The chain links TRBV5-6 to TRBJ1-4; weak D call: TRBD1 (5 bases). Deletions cut 4 bases from V and 4 bases from J, with 14 bases between. This CDR3 spans 15 amino acids. The germline V gene has CDR1 SGHDT and CDR2 YYEEEE. The CDR3 region is CASSVQGGGNEKLFF. The DNA of the CDR3 is TGTGCCAGCAGCGTTCAGGGAGGCGGTAATGAAAAACTGTTTTTT.

This clone came up once. The chain joins TRBV7-2 to TRBJ1-1; 7 nucleotides agree with TRBD1. Losses at the gene ends were 5 bases for V and 1 base for J; bases not matched to a gene: 7. The CDR3 runs to 15 residues. In germline, CDR1 is SGHTA, CDR2 FQGNSA. The DNA of the CDR3 is TGTGCCAGCAGCCCTCAGGGGGTGGAGAACACTGAAGCTTTCTTT. Translating gives CASSPQGVENTEAFF.